Described below is a single TCR beta chain sequence and its context. Its target antigen remains unknown. Nothing much larger sits one base from this clone, and base qualities are not available. Taken with the paper, the label for time point translates to: 2015-2016 season, 7 days after influenza vaccination. TCRB sequencing was used to follow sorted CD4 subsets from the blood of adults before and after they were given the seasonal inactivated influenza vaccine (Fluvarix). To be eligible, subjects had to be community-dwelling and could not have received an influenza vaccine during the previous 6 months. Reasons for exclusion included contraindications to influenza vaccine, substance abuse, HIV/AIDS, active malignancy, immunomodulatory medication, and active illness such as respiratory infection. Per time point, between roughly 35 and 100 mL of blood was sampled. Non-naive CD4+CXCR5+PD-1+ cells were defined as circulating Tfh and were sorted into ICOS+CD38+ and ICOS-CD38- fractions. PBMC were isolated using Ficoll-Paque PLUS or SepMate separation. Before DNA was extracted, the cell subsets were sorted from PBMC using a BD FACS Aria.

The CDR3 goes from the cysteine to the phenylalanine over 15 residues. Just CDR3 DNA is preserved here, 45 bases in frame from base 1. The trim is 2 bases for V and 6 bases for J, with a gap of 14 bases between the germline ends. For CDR1 and CDR2, the germline V gene lists SGHVS and FNYEAQ. The sample belongs to a study of follicular helper T cells after annual influenza vaccination (dated by TCRdb to 2016 to 2017). Looking at the study overall: After each seasonal influenza vaccination, blood was collected on days 0, 7 and 28. To look at recall of cTfh clones, some subjects were tracked through successive annual vaccinations covering the 2013-2014, 2014-2015 and 2015-2016 seasons. One week after vaccination, a second recruited cohort of roughly 11 subjects (Table S1) displayed a similar ICOS+CD38+ cTfh response. Six subjects had multi-year samples: four covered two vaccination seasons and two covered three seasons. The 2015 samples were processed right after collection, while the 2013-2014 samples were cryopreserved.

Study-wide findings and limitations: Rare clonotypes could not be sampled because productive TCRB sequences were recovered from only roughly 9-20% of the analyzed cells. ICOS+CD38+ cTfh clonality correlated with the frequency of that population, and its change correlated with the change in circulating plasmablast frequency. Day 7 ICOS+CD38+ clones were most often found later in ICOS-CD38- cTfh, suggesting that subset may serve as a memory reservoir. Successive annual vaccinations recalled a recurring oligoclonal ICOS+CD38+ cTfh response that included tetramer and AIM influenza-specific clonotypes.

The method behind the library was the immunoSEQ multiplex PCR assay. Adaptive Biotechnologies handled the TCRB amplification, library preparation, sequencing and preliminary bioinformatics at Survey level resolution. TCRB sequencing used multiplex PCR amplification of genomic DNA from sorted cTfh populations. Processing in the source paper ran as follows. In R, clonality was calculated as 1 minus the normalized Shannon entropy, and the Gini index was computed using the R package ineq. Overlap score was defined as the summed counts of shared sequences divided by the total counts of all sequences in both compared samples. Significance of shared clonotypes was assessed by Fisher's exact test, with a theoretical repertoire of 10^7 TCRB sequences assumed. Sourced from immuneACCESS, this table was stored by TCRdb with only in-frame sequences that have V and J called. A share of the clones is absent; for the studies checked, an unresolved V gene accounts for under half, and the remainder has no known explanation. V and J calls and clone size follow that table, whereas D and trimming were derived from the DNA. This sample holds about 4,800 clones; 83% were observed only once. Of the sample, over 1% falls within the top ten clones.

The source was CXCR5+ CD38- circulating T follicular helper cells from blood, collected 7 days after influenza vaccination. The cell subset or site label for this specimen denotes: circulating Tfh, non-naive CD4+CXCR5+PD-1+ (ICOS+CD38+ or ICOS-CD38-). This TCR was recovered from an adult who received the influenza vaccine. The chain couples TRBV7-6 to TRBJ2-1; the D gene is perhaps TRBD1, from 6 matching bases. The CDR3 loop reads CASSLMDSQGNEQFF. The DNA sequence follows: TGTGCCAGCAGCTTAATGGACAGCCAAGGCAATGAGCAGTTCTTC.